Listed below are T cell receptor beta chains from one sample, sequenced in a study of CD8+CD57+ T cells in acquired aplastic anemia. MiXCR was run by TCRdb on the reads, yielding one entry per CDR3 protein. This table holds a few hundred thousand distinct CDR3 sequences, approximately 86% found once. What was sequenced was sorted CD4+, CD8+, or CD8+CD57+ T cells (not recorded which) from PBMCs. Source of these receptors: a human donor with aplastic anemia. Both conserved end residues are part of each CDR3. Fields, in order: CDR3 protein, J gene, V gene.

cdr3_aa: CASSWDRGATDTQYF; j_call: TRBJ2-3; v_call: TRBV7-9
cdr3_aa: CASSLGAEGYTFGF; j_call: TRBJ2-5; v_call: TRBV7-9
cdr3_aa: CASSLRNNEQLYGCTF; j_call: TRBJ1-2; v_call: TRBV9
cdr3_aa: CASSPRGDALDGYTF; j_call: TRBJ1-2; v_call: TRBV11-1
cdr3_aa: CASSVTSALLYEQYF; j_call: TRBJ2-7; v_call: TRBV5-4
cdr3_aa: CCGSRPRGHANTDTQYF; j_call: TRBJ2-3; v_call: TRBV11-2
cdr3_aa: CASSRTGGTYEQYF; j_call: TRBJ2-7; v_call: TRBV12-3/TRBV12-4
cdr3_aa: CASSPVGTVEYVGYF; j_call: TRBJ2-5; v_call: TRBV7-9
cdr3_aa: CSVVRGNGYTF; j_call: TRBJ1-2; v_call: TRBV29-1
cdr3_aa: CASSLAGGPYTQHLHF; j_call: TRBJ1-6; v_call: TRBV7-8
cdr3_aa: CATSRYPETQYF; j_call: TRBJ2-5; v_call: TRBV15
cdr3_aa: CAAWGRVGAGEQYF; j_call: NA; v_call: TRBV15
cdr3_aa: CASSLALPDTETQF; j_call: TRBJ2-3; v_call: TRBV7-2
cdr3_aa: CASSQPTVPRGGKLFF; j_call: TRBJ1-4; v_call: TRBV4-3
cdr3_aa: CASSSNGTWGETQFF; j_call: TRBJ1-1; v_call: TRBV7-3
cdr3_aa: CASSLARRPDTQYFF; j_call: TRBJ1-1; v_call: TRBV7-8
cdr3_aa: CASSLVPGPDTQYF; j_call: TRBJ2-3; v_call: TRBV5-5
cdr3_aa: CASSLVRGGTEAFF; j_call: TRBJ1-1; v_call: TRBV5-8
cdr3_aa: CASSLTGGPDNQYF; j_call: TRBJ2-3; v_call: TRBV19
cdr3_aa: CASSEHREETEAFF; j_call: TRBJ1-1; v_call: TRBV10-3
cdr3_aa: CATSDRGILFF; j_call: TRBJ2-1; v_call: TRBV24-1
cdr3_aa: CASSLTGGPDTGYF; j_call: TRBJ2-3; v_call: TRBV7-2
cdr3_aa: CASSRAGQPETQYF; j_call: TRBJ2-5; v_call: TRBV7-3
cdr3_aa: CASSLVPAELFFGFF; j_call: TRBJ1-1; v_call: TRBV7-9
cdr3_aa: CASSLGEGGYNEPLHF; j_call: TRBJ1-6; v_call: TRBV19
cdr3_aa: CASSLAGNIESF; j_call: TRBJ2-4; v_call: TRBV7-8
cdr3_aa: CASRRASQHETFYF; j_call: TRBJ2-5; v_call: TRBV7-9
cdr3_aa: CSARTETNTEAFF; j_call: TRBJ1-1; v_call: TRBV20-1
cdr3_aa: CASSLESAGESYNSPLHF; j_call: TRBJ1-6; v_call: TRBV7-2
cdr3_aa: CASSLSGGVQDEAFF; j_call: TRBJ1-1; v_call: TRBV9
cdr3_aa: CASSFQRSGGQFF; j_call: TRBJ2-1; v_call: TRBV5-1
cdr3_aa: CASAMGGETYNEQFF; j_call: TRBJ2-1; v_call: TRBV6-1
cdr3_aa: CASSVESSYNEQFF; j_call: TRBJ2-1; v_call: TRBV9
cdr3_aa: CSAEDRGGSYNEQFF; j_call: TRBJ2-1; v_call: TRBV29-1
cdr3_aa: CASSLEAAQDTQYFF; j_call: TRBJ1-1; v_call: TRBV7-9
cdr3_aa: CASSLEGGHGTPYF; j_call: TRBJ2-3; v_call: TRBV7-9
cdr3_aa: CASGDEGFATQYF; j_call: TRBJ2-3; v_call: TRBV5-5
cdr3_aa: CASRSSGGLPHEQF; j_call: TRBJ2-3; v_call: TRBV2
cdr3_aa: CASRKVETTNEQFF; j_call: TRBJ2-1; v_call: TRBV9
cdr3_aa: CASSVQGGSYEQYPTF; j_call: TRBJ2-6; v_call: TRBV7-3
cdr3_aa: CASSLAGGADYEQFF; j_call: TRBJ2-1; v_call: TRBV7-2
cdr3_aa: CASSGGAKDTQYF; j_call: TRBJ2-3; v_call: TRBV11-1
cdr3_aa: CASSLSGGVDGYTF; j_call: TRBJ1-2; v_call: TRBV9
cdr3_aa: CASSLGPSQETQYF; j_call: TRBJ2-5; v_call: TRBV11-1
cdr3_aa: CASSLGGSYRATQYF; j_call: TRBJ2-3; v_call: TRBV7-9
cdr3_aa: CASSFHPGEGGLQFF; j_call: TRBJ2-1; v_call: TRBV7-2
cdr3_aa: CASSLAGVFSNEQFF; j_call: TRBJ2-1; v_call: TRBV7-6
cdr3_aa: CASSSTGNPYNSPLHF; j_call: TRBJ1-6; v_call: TRBV11-2
cdr3_aa: CASSVGRFQPQHF; j_call: TRBJ1-5; v_call: TRBV2
cdr3_aa: CSVQSVTGGEQYF; j_call: TRBJ2-7; v_call: TRBV29-1
cdr3_aa: CASSATGQRETQYF; j_call: TRBJ2-5; v_call: TRBV9
cdr3_aa: CASSSWDRSTDTQYF; j_call: TRBJ2-3; v_call: TRBV5-6
cdr3_aa: CASSSDRGNEPLHF; j_call: TRBJ1-6; v_call: TRBV7-3
cdr3_aa: CASSISRTSWTTDTQYF; j_call: TRBJ2-3; v_call: TRBV9